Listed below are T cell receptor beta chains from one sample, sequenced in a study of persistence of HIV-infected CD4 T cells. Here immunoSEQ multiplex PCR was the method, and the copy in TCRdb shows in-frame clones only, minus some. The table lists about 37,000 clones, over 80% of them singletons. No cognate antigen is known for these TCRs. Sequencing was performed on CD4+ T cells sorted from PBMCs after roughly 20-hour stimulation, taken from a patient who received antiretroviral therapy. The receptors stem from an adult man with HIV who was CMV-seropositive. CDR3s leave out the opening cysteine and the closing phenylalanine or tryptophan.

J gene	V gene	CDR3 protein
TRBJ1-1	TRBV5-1	ASSPLGQNTEAF
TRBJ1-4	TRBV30	AWGPVGGQEKLF
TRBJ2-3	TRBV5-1	ASRNGQGVTDTQY
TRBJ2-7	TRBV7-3	ASSLTPGAYEQY
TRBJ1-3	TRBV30	AWTPKLSSGNTIY
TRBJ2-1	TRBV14	ASSRIRGLAGRSSYNEQF
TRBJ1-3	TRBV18	ASSLIQGNRGDTIY
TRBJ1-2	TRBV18	ASSPESGGYT
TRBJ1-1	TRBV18	ASSIARTENTEAF
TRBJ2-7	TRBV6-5	ASLSLRGLSYEQY
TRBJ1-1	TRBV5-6	ASSLGALPPEAF
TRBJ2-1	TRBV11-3	ASSLDASYNEQF
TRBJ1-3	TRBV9	ASNVWADSGNTIY
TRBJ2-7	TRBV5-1	ASSLAPPSYEQY
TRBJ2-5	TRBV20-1	SVKHGETQY
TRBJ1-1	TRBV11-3	ASSPRKGSTEAF
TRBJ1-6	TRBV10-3	AISPNADSRGNSPLH
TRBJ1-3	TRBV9	ASSVANQGSGNTIY
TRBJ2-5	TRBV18	ASSPSPVKETQY
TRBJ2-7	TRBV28	ASSLAASGSYEQY
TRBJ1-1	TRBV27	ASSRDRANTEAF
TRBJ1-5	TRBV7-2	ASSLERGHQPQH